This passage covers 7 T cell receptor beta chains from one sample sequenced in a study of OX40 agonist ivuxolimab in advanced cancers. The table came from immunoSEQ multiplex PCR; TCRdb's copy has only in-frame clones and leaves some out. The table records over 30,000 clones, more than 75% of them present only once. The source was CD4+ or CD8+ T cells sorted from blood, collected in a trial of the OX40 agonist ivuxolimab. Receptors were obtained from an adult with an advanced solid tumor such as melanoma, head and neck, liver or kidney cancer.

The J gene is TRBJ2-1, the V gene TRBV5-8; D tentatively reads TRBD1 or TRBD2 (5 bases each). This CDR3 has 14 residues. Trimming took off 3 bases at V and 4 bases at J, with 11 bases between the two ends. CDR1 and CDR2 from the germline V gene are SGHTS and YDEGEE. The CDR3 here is CASSYEWGYNEQFF. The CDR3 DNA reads TGTGCCAGCAGCTACGAGTGGGGGTACAATGAGCAGTTCTTC.

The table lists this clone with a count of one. This chain's CDR3 is CASSVASGTYEQYF. The CDR3 DNA follows: TGTGCCAGCAGCGTGGCTAGCGGAACCTACGAGCAGTACTTC. The chain joins TRBV9 to TRBJ2-7; 7 nucleotides line up with TRBD2. J lost 2 bases, V lost 2 bases, and 4 bases had no gene match. There are 14 residues in the CDR3. Per the germline V gene, CDR1 is SGDLS and CDR2 is YYNGEE.

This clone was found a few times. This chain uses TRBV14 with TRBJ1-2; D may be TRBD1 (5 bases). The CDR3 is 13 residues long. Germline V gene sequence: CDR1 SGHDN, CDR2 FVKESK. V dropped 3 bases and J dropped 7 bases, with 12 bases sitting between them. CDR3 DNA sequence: TGTGCCAGCAGCCAGGGGCGAAGTGGTGGCTACACCTTC. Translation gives CASSQGRSGGYTF.

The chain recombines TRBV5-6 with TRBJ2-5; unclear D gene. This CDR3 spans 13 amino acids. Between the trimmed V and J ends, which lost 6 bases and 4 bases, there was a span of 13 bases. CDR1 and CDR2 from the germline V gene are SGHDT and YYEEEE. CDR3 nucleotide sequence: TGTGCCAGCATCCAGCGAGAGGCAGAGACCCAGTACTTC. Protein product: CASIQREAETQYF.

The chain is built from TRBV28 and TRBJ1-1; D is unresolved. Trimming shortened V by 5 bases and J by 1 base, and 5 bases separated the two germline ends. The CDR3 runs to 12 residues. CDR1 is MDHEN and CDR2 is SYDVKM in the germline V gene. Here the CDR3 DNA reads TGTGCCAGCAGTCCCCAGAACACTGAAGCTTTCTTT. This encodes CASSPQNTEAFF.

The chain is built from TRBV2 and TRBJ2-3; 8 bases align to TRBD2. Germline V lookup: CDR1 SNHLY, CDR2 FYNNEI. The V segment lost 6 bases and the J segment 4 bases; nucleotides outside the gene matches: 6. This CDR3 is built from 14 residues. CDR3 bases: TGTGCCAGCAGGACGGGGGGGCGGGCAGATACGCAGTATTTT. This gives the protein CASRTGGRADTQYF.

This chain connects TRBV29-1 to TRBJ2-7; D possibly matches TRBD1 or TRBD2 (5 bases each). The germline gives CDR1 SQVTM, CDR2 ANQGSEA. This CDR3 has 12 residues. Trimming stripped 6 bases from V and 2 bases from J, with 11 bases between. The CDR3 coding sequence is TGCAGCGTCGGGACCCCCGCCTACGAGCAGTACTTC. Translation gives CSVGTPAYEQYF.